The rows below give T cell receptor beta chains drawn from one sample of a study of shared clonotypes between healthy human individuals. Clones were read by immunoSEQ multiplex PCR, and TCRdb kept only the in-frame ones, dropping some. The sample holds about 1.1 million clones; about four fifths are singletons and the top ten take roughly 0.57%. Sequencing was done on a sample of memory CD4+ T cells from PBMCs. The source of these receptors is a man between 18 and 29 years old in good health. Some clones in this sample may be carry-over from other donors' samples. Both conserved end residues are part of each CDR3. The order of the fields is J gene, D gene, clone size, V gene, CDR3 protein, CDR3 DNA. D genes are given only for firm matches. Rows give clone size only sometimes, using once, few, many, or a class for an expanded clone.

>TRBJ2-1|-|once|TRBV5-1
CASSLAGTSSYNEQFF
TGCGCCAGCAGCTTGGCCGGAACGAGCTCCTACAATGAGCAGTTCTTC
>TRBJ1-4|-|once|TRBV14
CASSQVRGLVEKLFF
TGTGCCAGCAGCCAAGTGCGGGGGCTCGTAGAAAAACTGTTTTTT
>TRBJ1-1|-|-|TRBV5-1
CASGNTGSTEAFF
TGCGCCAGCGGAAATACTGGGAGCACTGAAGCTTTCTTT
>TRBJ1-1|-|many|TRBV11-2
CASSLVPGPNTEAFF
TGTGCCAGCAGCTTAGTCCCGGGCCCTAACACTGAAGCTTTCTTT
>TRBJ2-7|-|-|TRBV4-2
CASSHGRGLAGSSSYEQYF
TGTGCCAGCAGCCACGGTAGGGGGCTAGCGGGTTCCTCCTCCTACGAGCAGTACTTC
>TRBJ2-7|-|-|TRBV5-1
CASRELYEQYF
TGCGCCAGCAGGGAATTGTACGAGCAGTACTTC
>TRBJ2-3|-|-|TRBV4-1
CASSHPQIRATDTQYF
TGCGCCAGCAGCCACCCCCAGATTCGGGCCACAGATACGCAGTATTTT
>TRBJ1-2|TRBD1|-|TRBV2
CASSETGEGGYTF
TGTGCCAGCAGTGAGACAGGGGAAGGTGGCTACACCTTC
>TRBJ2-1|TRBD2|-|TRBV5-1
CASSISGDEQFF
TGCGCCAGCAGCATTAGCGGGGATGAGCAGTTCTTC
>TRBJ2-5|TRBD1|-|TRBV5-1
CASSYGQGGEQYF
TGCGCCAGCAGCTACGGACAGGGTGGTGAGCAGTACTTC
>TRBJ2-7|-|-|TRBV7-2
CASSQRAPGEQYF
TGTGCCAGCTCACAAAGGGCTCCTGGCGAGCAGTACTTC
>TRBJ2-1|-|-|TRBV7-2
CASSLGLDSAQTREQFF
TGTGCCAGCAGCTTAGGACTTGACTCGGCCCAGACTCGTGAGCAGTTCTTC
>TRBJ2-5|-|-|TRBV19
CASSIGFLRETQYF
TGTGCCAGTAGTATCGGGTTCCTCAGGGAGACCCAGTACTTC
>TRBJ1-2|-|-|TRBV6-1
CASSERVYGYTF
TGTGCCAGCAGTGAACGGGTTTATGGCTACACCTTC
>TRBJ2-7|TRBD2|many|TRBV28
CASRYAGGPSYEQYF
TGTGCCAGCAGATATGCGGGAGGGCCTTCCTACGAGCAGTACTTC